One T cell receptor (beta chain) is described in this entry. This sample was taken from a study of blood T cell repertoires in COVID-19. Overall study context: Acute and convalescent COVID-19 samples came from the United States, Italy and Spain. T cells, B-cell-depleted T cells, or PBMCs provided the cDNA or gDNA that served as material.

The CDR3 covers 14 residues. Germline V CDR1 and CDR2: MGHDK, SYGVNS. The V end lost 4 bases, the J end lost 5 bases, and 9 bases lay between the germline ends. Authors' analysis steps: It was from reference gene primer amplification that nucleated cell counts were estimated. Assay: immunoSEQ multiplex PCR; the TCRdb copy retains only in-frame clones and omits some. The V and J calls and clone size are taken from that table; D and trimming were inferred from the DNA. The sample holds 70,000 or so clones, 70% to 80% seen once. The chain uses TRBV25-1 and TRBJ1-6; D is perhaps TRBD1 (5 bases). Input material: peripheral blood. The sequence derives from a woman in her seventies with acute or convalescent COVID-19. CDR3 amino acids: CASSGRVNNSPLHF. The CDR3 bases are TGTGCCAGCAGTGGCAGGGTCAATAATTCACCCCTCCACTTT.